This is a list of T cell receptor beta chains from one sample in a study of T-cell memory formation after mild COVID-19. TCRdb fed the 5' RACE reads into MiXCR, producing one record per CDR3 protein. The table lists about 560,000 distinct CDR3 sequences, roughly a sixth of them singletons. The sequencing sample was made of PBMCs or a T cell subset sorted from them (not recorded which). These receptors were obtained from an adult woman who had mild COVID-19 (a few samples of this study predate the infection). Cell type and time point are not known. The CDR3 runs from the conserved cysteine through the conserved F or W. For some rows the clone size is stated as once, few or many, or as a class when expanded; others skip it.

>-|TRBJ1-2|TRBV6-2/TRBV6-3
CASARGTGYGYTF
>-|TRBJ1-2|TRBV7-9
CASSLSPGQGAIGYTF
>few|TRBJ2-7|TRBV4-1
CASSQEEGGPYEQYF
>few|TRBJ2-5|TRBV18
CASSPPWAGQETQYF
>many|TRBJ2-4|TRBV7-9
CASKREGGYIQYF
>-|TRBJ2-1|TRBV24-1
CATSDSIRSANSLLIYNEQFF
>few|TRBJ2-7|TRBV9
CASSVGGPSYEQYF
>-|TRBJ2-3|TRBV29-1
CSVEDGGTATDTQYF
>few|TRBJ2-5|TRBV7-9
CASSLTGGLRETQYF
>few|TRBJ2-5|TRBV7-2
CASSLGTVRAPETQYF
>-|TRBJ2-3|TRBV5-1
CASSSSGGRADTQYF
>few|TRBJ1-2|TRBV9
CASSVDGQGIYGYTF
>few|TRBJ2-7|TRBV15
CATSRAGTPSYEQYF
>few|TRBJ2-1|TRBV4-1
CASSQSVTRWSNEQFF
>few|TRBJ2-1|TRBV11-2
CASSHKGGEQFF
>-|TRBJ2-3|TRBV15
CATSREIAVGADTQYF
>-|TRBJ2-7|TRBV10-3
CAISEPGRTYEQYF
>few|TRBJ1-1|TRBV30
CAWSVQSYTEAFF
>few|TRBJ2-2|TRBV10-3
CAISEGDTGELFF
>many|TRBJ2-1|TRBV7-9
CASSLSRGPVNEQFF
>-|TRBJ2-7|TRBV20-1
CSASHVAGGSLEQYF
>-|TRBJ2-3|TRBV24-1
CATSDPLEGLTDTQYF
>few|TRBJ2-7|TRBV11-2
CASSLIVAGAYEQYF
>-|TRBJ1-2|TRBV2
CASSLTRPFF
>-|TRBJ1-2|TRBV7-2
CASSLVAGENYGYTF
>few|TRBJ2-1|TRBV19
CASSLPGTALNEQFF
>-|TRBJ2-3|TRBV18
CASSPKGYTDTQYF
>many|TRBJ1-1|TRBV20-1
CSARPGTGVAEAFF
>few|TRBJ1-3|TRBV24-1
CATSDPGQGTGNTIYF
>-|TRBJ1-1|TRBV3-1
CASSQDDRYTEAFF
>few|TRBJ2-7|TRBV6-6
CASSYRLAPGAYEQYF
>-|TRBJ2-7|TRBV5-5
CASSTRTSGKQYF
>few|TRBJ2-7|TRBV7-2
CASSLGPLAALYEQYF
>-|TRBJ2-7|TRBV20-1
CSARGEAGPFWYEQYF
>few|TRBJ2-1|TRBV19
CASSASLAGSYNEQFF
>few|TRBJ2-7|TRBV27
CASSLQGTVAAYEQYF
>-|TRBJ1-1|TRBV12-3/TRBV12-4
CASSIGEKNTEAFF
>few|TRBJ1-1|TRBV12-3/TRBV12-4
CASTPGGANTEAFF
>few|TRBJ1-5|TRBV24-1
CATSSTSNQPQHF
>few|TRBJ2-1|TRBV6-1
CASSDGPYNEQFF
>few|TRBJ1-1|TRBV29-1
CSVLGGLGVRNTEAFF
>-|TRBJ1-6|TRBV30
CAWRQISYNSPLHF
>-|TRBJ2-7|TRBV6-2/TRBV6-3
CASSYRPLYEQYF
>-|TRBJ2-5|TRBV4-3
CASSQDAFGSWTETQYF